Sequencing of this T cell receptor beta chain was carried out in a study of T cell responses to AZD1222 COVID-19 vaccine. As for the study in general: Whether given at about 4 or about 12 weeks, second doses were pooled. Notes on the study in general: CD4 TCRs associated with vaccination spanned spike, dominating at 160-218 and 743-854. Clonal diversity was possibly underestimated, and the donors were mostly white British, with more females. Among AZD1222 vaccinees, only six or seven were seropositive at baseline.

For this clone: The antigen remains undetermined.

TCRdb's copy holds only in-frame clones and misses some; the assay was immunoSEQ multiplex PCR. This table has fewer than 120,000 clones, 65% to 85% appearing once. CDR3 length: 21 amino acids. The V and J ends lost 0 bases and 3 bases respectively, with 27 bases between them. The sample was peripheral blood, taken on day 0 of AZD1222 vaccination. This chain uses TRBV23-1 with TRBJ1-5, with D maybe TRBD1 (5 bases). TRBV23-1 is labeled an ORF, and its function is uncertain. The source is an adult in good health. The CDR3 loop reads CASSQSEIGGRDLGHNQPQHF. CDR3 nucleotides: TGCGCCAGCAGTCAATCTGAGATCGGGGGACGGGATTTGGGGCACAATCAGCCCCAGCATTTT.